This paragraph reports one T cell receptor (beta chain). Its matching antigen is unknown. This sample was taken from a study of shared clonotypes between healthy human individuals. On the study more broadly: Samples came from two female and a few male donors aged 18 to 49. There were three CD4 naive, three CD4 memory, two CD8 naive and one CD8 memory plates per donor.

Generated by immunoSEQ multiplex PCR, the TCRdb table keeps only in-frame clones and is missing some. The sample holds 700,000 to 950,000 clones, about 97% seen once. Only CD45RO-negative cells positively selected for CCR7 counted as naive CD8 cells, so terminally differentiated effector memory CD45RA+ cells were excluded. Per the germline V gene, CDR1 is MNHNS and CDR2 is SASEGT. This CDR3 region has 13 residues. General observations from the study: The sole specimen, blood, was sampled, and tissue repertoires likely differ. Clonotypes not shared had lower generation probabilities than those common to all four donors.

The chain couples TRBV6-1 to TRBJ2-1; D might be TRBD1 (6 bases). This sequence was found in a man aged 25-45 years in good health. The sample taken for sequencing was naive CD8+ T cells sorted from blood. The CDR3 DNA is TGTGCGTCACTGCCTCAGGGGTCAAATGAGCAGTTCTTC. It is translated as CASLPQGSNEQFF.